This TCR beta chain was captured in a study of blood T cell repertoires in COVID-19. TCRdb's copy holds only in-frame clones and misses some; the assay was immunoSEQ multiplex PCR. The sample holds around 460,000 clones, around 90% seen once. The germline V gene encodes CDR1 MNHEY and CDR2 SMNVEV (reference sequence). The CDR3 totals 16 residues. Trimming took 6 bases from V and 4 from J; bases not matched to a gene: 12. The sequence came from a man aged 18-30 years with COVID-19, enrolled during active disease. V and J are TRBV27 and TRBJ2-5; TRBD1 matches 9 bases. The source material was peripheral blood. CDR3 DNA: TGTGCCAGCAGAGACGGACAGGGGAGGGGCGGAGAGACCCAGTACTTC. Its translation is CASRDGQGRGGETQYF.